The 18 T cell receptor beta chains below were found in one sample sequenced in a study of neurological immune-mediated disorders. TCRdb used MiXCR to reprocess the 5' RACE reads, holding one entry per CDR3 protein. The sample lists 55,000 to 70,000 distinct CDR3 sequences; approximately 10% were seen once. Material: PBMCs. All receptors come from a man aged 55 to 70 in good health.

This clonotype was seen ten or more times. V is TRBV28 and J is TRBJ1-1, with a possible D match to TRBD1 (5 bases). The CDR3 runs 13 residues. The germline CDR1 and CDR2 sequences are MDHEN and SYDVKM. The V end lost 8 bases, the J end lost 8 bases, and 18 bases lay between the germline ends. CDR3 sequence: CASLPGRVREAFF. The CDR3 nucleotides read TGTGCCAGCCTTCCCGGCAGGGTCCGGGAAGCTTTCTTT.

This clonotype was observed at least ten times. The V and J genes are TRBV4-1 and TRBJ2-5; maybe TRBD1 (5 bases). There are 17 residues in the CDR3. The V end was cut by 4 bases, the J end by 2 bases, with 20 bases between. Germline V lookup: CDR1 MGHRA, CDR2 YSYEKL. The CDR3 DNA reads as TGCGCCAGCAGCCTATACCCCCCTGGACAAACACAAGAGACCCAGTACTTC. It is translated as CASSLYPPGQTQETQYF.

This clonotype was seen ten or more times. This rearrangement joins TRBV5-5 to TRBJ1-1; D unresolved. This CDR3 spans 14 amino acids. The V and J ends lost 5 bases and 2 bases respectively, with 13 bases between them. Per germline, CDR1 SGHKS and CDR2 YYEKEE (reference sequence). The CDR3, as DNA: TGTGCCAGCAGTACTATTCCGGGCAACACTGAAGCTTTCTTT. This translates into CASSTIPGNTEAFF. The full variable domain, its missing parts supplied by reference TRBV5-5 and TRBJ1-1, is DAGVTQSPTHLIKTRGQQVTLRCSPISGHKSVSWYQQVLGQGPQFIFQYYEKEERGRGNFPDRFSARQFPNYSSELNVNALLLGDSALYLCASSTIPGNTEAFFGQGTRLTVV.

This chain uses TRBV18 with TRBJ1-2; 7 bases map to TRBD1. V lost 3 bases to trimming and J lost 4 bases; unmatched junction nucleotides: 5. The CDR3 covers 14 residues. Germline values: CDR1 KGHSH, CDR2 LQKENI. The CDR3 loop reads CASSPSDRAYGYTF. For the CDR3, the DNA is TGTGCCAGCTCACCTTCCGACAGGGCCTATGGCTACACCTTC.

This clonotype was seen at least ten times. This sequence joins TRBV15 and TRBJ1-1; the D gene is possibly TRBD1 (5 bases). Germline values: CDR1 LNHNV, CDR2 YYDKDF (reference sequence). The CDR3 spans 16 residues. The V and J ends lost 0 bases and 0 bases respectively, with 11 bases between them. This chain's CDR3 is CATSRDRAPLNTEAFF. The DNA of the CDR3 is TGTGCCACCAGCAGAGACAGGGCACCTTTGAACACTGAAGCTTTCTTT.

This clonotype was seen many times. CDR3 sequence (DNA): TGCAGTGCTAGACAGGGGTTGGGGACAGATACGCAGTATTTT. It specifies CSARQGLGTDTQYF. The chain has TRBV20-1 and TRBJ2-3, with D perhaps matching TRBD1 (6 bases). Germline V gene data show CDR1 as DFQATT and CDR2 as SNEGSKA (reference sequence). Trimming removed 2 bases at V and 3 bases at J, with 12 bases between. The CDR3 contains 14 residues.

This clonotype was seen many times. The V and J genes are TRBV20-1 and TRBJ2-1; 9 bases are shared with TRBD2. With 5 bases clipped from V and 7 bases from J, the junction kept 15 bases outside the gene matches. Germline assignment: CDR1 DFQATT and CDR2 SNEGSKA (reference sequence). The CDR3 has 16 residues. CDR3 in amino acids: CSAPPPAGGFLNEQFF. The CDR3 DNA reads as TGCAGTGCTCCCCCCCCGGCGGGGGGGTTCTTAAATGAGCAGTTCTTC.

This clonotype has at least ten counts. The chain links TRBV27 to TRBJ1-2; weak D call: TRBD1 (5 bases). V dropped 5 bases and J dropped 0 bases, with 13 bases sitting between them. CDR3 length: 15 residues. The germline CDR1 and CDR2 sequences are MNHEY and SMNVEV (reference sequence). CDR3 DNA: TGTGCCAGCAGTCCCATACAGGATACTAACTATGGCTACACCTTC. Translated, it gives CASSPIQDTNYGYTF.

This clonotype has at least ten counts. The chain couples TRBV5-1 to TRBJ1-5; 8 bases line up with TRBD1. The length of the CDR3 is 16 residues. Germline V lookup: CDR1 SGHRS, CDR2 YFSETQ. With V trimmed by 4 bases and J by 2 bases, 8 bases remained unmatched. The CDR3 spells CASSPDPGQGNQPQHF. The CDR3 nucleotides read TGCGCCAGCAGCCCGGACCCGGGACAGGGCAATCAGCCCCAGCATTTT.

This chain joins TRBV5-1 and TRBJ2-1, with 15 bases matching TRBD2. Germline values: CDR1 SGHRS, CDR2 YFSETQ. V lost 6 bases, J lost 7 bases, and 8 bases stayed unmatched. CDR3 length: 16 amino acids. CDR3 amino acids: CASISGTSGGYNEQFF. CDR3 nucleotide sequence: TGCGCCAGCATCTCAGGGACTAGCGGGGGGTATAATGAGCAGTTCTTC.

The V gene is TRBV7-2, the J gene TRBJ2-7; weak D call: TRBD2 (5 bases). CDR3 length equals 13 residues. V gave up 1 base and J gave up 3 bases, with 7 bases separating them. Looked up from germline, CDR1 is SGHTA and CDR2 is FQGNSA. Here the CDR3 DNA reads TGTGCCAGCAGCTTAGACGGGAACTACGAGCAGTACTTC. Its translation is CASSLDGNYEQYF.

The table lists this clonotype with many counts. The CDR3 is CASRTARGFGNTGELFF. The CDR3 DNA is TGTGCCAGCAGGACGGCCAGGGGGTTCGGGAACACCGGGGAGCTGTTTTTT. The chain links TRBV12-3 or TRBV12-4 to TRBJ2-2; 7 nucleotides line up with TRBD1. The V segment lost 6 bases and the J segment 1 base; nucleotides outside the gene matches: 11. The CDR3 extends over 17 amino acids.

This clonotype was seen ten or more times. The chain carries TRBV7-2 and TRBJ1-6; the D gene is possibly TRBD1 (5 bases). CDR3 length equals 15 residues. Germline values: CDR1 SGHTA, CDR2 FQGNSA. V was trimmed by 8 bases and J by 14 bases, leaving 25 bases between them. Here the CDR3 DNA reads TGTGCCAGCGTCTCGTATGGGGACCAGTCGATGGCCCTCCACTTT. Translating it yields CASVSYGDQSMALHF.

This clonotype was recorded many times. CDR3 nucleotides: TGTGCCAGCTCACCAAATAACGGGGAGCTGTTTTTT. This codes for CASSPNNGELFF. The chain uses TRBV18 and TRBJ2-2, with D uncertain. Trimming pared 2 bases from V and 7 bases from J, leaving 5 bases between. The CDR3 is made up of 12 amino acids. CDR1 KGHSH and CDR2 LQKENI come from the germline V gene. Full variable domain (remainder filled in from reference TRBV18 and TRBJ2-2): NAGVMQNPRHLVRRRGQEARLRCSPMKGHSHVYWYRQLPEEGLKFMVYLQKENIIDESGMPKERFSAEFPKEGPSILRIQQVVRGDSAAYFCASSPNNGELFFGEGSRLTVL.

The table lists this clonotype with many counts. V gene TRBV6-6 combines with J gene TRBJ1-1; possibly TRBD1 for D (6 bases). Trimming removed 6 bases at V and 4 bases at J, with 15 bases between. The CDR3 has 14 amino acids. Per the germline V gene, CDR1 is MNHNY and CDR2 is SVGAGI (reference sequence). The CDR3 sequence: CASRGLRGGTEAFF. CDR3 DNA: TGTGCCAGCAGAGGACTCCGAGGGGGCACTGAAGCTTTCTTT.

This clonotype was counted at least ten times. The chain employs TRBV5-1 and TRBJ1-4; TRBD1 aligns across 9 bases. With 4 bases clipped from V and 3 bases from J, the junction kept 13 bases outside the gene matches. Per germline, CDR1 SGHRS and CDR2 YFSETQ. The CDR3 extends over 18 amino acids. The CDR3 nucleotides are TGCGCCAGCAGCACGCTCCCGACAGGGGGGATGGCTAATGAAAAACTGTTTTTT. Residues: CASSTLPTGGMANEKLFF. The complete variable domain, with remaining parts taken from reference TRBV5-1 and TRBJ1-4, reads KAGVTQTPRYLIKTRGQQVTLSCSPISGHRSVSWYQQTPGQGLQFLFEYFSETQRNKGNFPGRFSGRQFSNSRSEMNVSTLELGDSALYLCASSTLPTGGMANEKLFFGSGTQLSVL.

This clonotype was recorded many times. The V gene is TRBV5-1, the J gene TRBJ1-2; 7 bases map to TRBD1. The CDR3 contains 14 residues. V shed 3 bases, J shed 6 bases, and the junction held 8 bases outside the gene matches. Germline values: CDR1 SGHRS, CDR2 YFSETQ. Here the CDR3 reads CASSSRGRGDGYTF. Written as DNA, the CDR3 is TGCGCCAGCAGCTCAAGGGGGCGCGGCGATGGCTACACCTTC. Filled out from reference TRBV5-1 and TRBJ1-2, the complete variable domain reads KAGVTQTPRYLIKTRGQQVTLSCSPISGHRSVSWYQQTPGQGLQFLFEYFSETQRNKGNFPGRFSGRQFSNSRSEMNVSTLELGDSALYLCASSSRGRGDGYTFGSGTRLTVV.

This clonotype was found many times. The CDR3 loop reads CASSYSTPLSYYEQYF. The CDR3 coding sequence is TGTGCCAGCAGTTACTCGACCCCCCTCTCCTACTACGAGCAGTACTTC. The J gene is TRBJ2-7, the V gene TRBV6-5; the D is unclear. Germline V gene lookup returns CDR1 MNHEY and CDR2 SVGAGI. The CDR3 contains 16 residues. Trimming took 0 bases from V and 3 from J, leaving 15 bases between them.